A single sample gave rise to the 14 T cell receptor beta chains below, sequenced in a study of T-cell memory formation after mild COVID-19. TCRdb called the 5' RACE reads again in MiXCR, with one record for every CDR3 protein. The sample has about 350,000 distinct CDR3 sequences; roughly 13% are singletons. Sequences were obtained from PBMCs or a T cell subset sorted from them (not recorded which). Receptors were obtained from a man in his late teens or twenties who had mild COVID-19 (a few samples of this study predate the infection). Cell type and time point are not known.

V is TRBV7-2 and J is TRBJ1-2, with TRBD1 matching over 9 bases. Trimming took 5 bases from V and 4 from J; bases not matched to a gene: 8. From germline, CDR1 is SGHTA and CDR2 FQGNSA. The CDR3 loop spans 15 amino acids. DNA of the CDR3: TGTGCCAGCAGCCCAGGACAGGGGCAGGTCTATGGCTACACCTTC. Translation gives CASSPGQGQVYGYTF. Supplemented by reference TRBV7-2 and TRBJ1-2, the full variable domain reads GAGVSQSPSNKVTEKGKDVELRCDPISGHTALYWYRQSLGQGLEFLIYFQGNSAPDKSGLPSDRFSAERTGGSVSTLTIQRTQQEDSAVYLCASSPGQGQVYGYTFGSGTRLTVV.

This clonotype was seen a handful of times. The V call is TRBV5-1, the J call TRBJ1-1, with D hard to call. Trimming shortened V by 1 base and J by 8 bases, and 15 bases separated the two germline ends. Germline V lookup: CDR1 SGHRS, CDR2 YFSETQ. CDR3 length: 14 amino acids. The CDR3 sequence: CASSLLDGHTEAFF. In DNA form, the CDR3 reads TGCGCCAGCAGCTTGTTGGACGGGCATACGGAAGCTTTCTTT.

The rearrangement uses TRBV20-1 and TRBJ2-7; D unresolved. The V end lost 6 bases, the J end lost 6 bases, and 12 bases lay between the germline ends. CDR1 and CDR2 (germline): DFQATT, SNEGSKA (reference sequence). The CDR3 has 11 residues. The CDR3 bases are TGCAGTGCCACATTAGTTCCCGAGCAGTACTTC. Translating it yields CSATLVPEQYF.

This clonotype was seen more than once but under ten times. The chain is built from TRBV9 and TRBJ2-7; perhaps TRBD1 as D (6 bases). V dropped 0 bases and J dropped 5 bases, with 9 bases sitting between them. The CDR3 has 13 amino acids. Germline V gene data show CDR1 as SGDLS and CDR2 as YYNGEE. The CDR3 is CASSVVQGDEQYF. DNA for the CDR3: TGTGCCAGCAGCGTAGTACAGGGCGACGAGCAGTACTTC.

The chain uses TRBV4-1 and TRBJ1-3; D gene ambiguous. This CDR3 region has 18 residues. Germline-derived CDR1 and CDR2 are MGHRA and YSYEKL. Trimming took off 4 bases at V and 0 bases at J, with 19 bases between the two ends. CDR3 in amino acids: CASSPTPGQMSSGNTIYF. DNA of the CDR3: TGCGCCAGCAGCCCAACCCCGGGTCAGATGAGCTCTGGAAACACCATATATTTT.

The rearrangement uses TRBV7-9 and TRBJ2-3, with D perhaps TRBD1 (6 bases). This CDR3 region has 14 residues. CDR1 and CDR2 (germline): SEHNR, FQNEAQ (reference sequence). Trimming removed 2 bases at V and 2 bases at J, with 8 bases between. CDR3 in amino acids: CASSLRQDTDTQYF. The DNA for the CDR3 is TGTGCCAGCAGCTTACGACAGGACACAGATACGCAGTATTTT.

This clonotype has just a few counts. V usage is TRBV7-6 and J usage is TRBJ2-7, with a weak D call TRBD2 (6 bases). Germline V gene lookup returns CDR1 SGHVS and CDR2 FNYEAQ. The length of the CDR3 is 15 residues. V dropped 3 bases and J dropped 6 bases, with 18 bases sitting between them. The CDR3 here is CASSLGPGTPLEQYF. DNA for the CDR3: TGTGCCAGCAGCTTGGGCCCAGGGACTCCCCTCGAGCAGTACTTC.

A few counts support this clonotype. The J gene is TRBJ2-7, the V gene TRBV12-3 or TRBV12-4; no definite D call. CDR3 length: 15 amino acids. Trimming removed 4 bases at V and 1 base at J, with 14 bases between. The CDR3 is CASSSRRVTSYEQYV. CDR3 nucleotides: TGTGCCAGCAGTTCCAGAAGGGTTACGTCCTACGAGCAGTACGTC.

As concerns this clonotype: A single base separates this from a much larger clone, so it may be a read error. This rearrangement joins TRBV2 to TRBJ2-1, with 8 bases that match TRBD2. Unmatched junction bases numbered 8, after V lost 6 bases and J lost 7 bases. The CDR3 consists of 14 residues. Germline CDR1 reads SNHLY; CDR2 reads FYNNEI. Written as DNA, the CDR3 is TGTGCCAGCAGCCTGCGGGGGGCCGGGAATGAGCAGTTCTTC. Amino acids: CASSLRGAGNEQFF.

This clonotype has more than one count but fewer than ten. The genes are TRBV4-3 and TRBJ1-5, with 7 positions matching TRBD1. CDR1 is LGHNA, CDR2 YSLEER, per germline. V shed 2 bases, J shed 5 bases, and the junction held 6 bases outside the gene matches. The CDR3 sequence is 15 residues long. CDR3 nucleotides: TGCGCCAGCAGCCAAACAGGGGAACCTTATCAGCCCCAGCATTTT. This gives the protein CASSQTGEPYQPQHF.

This clonotype was counted many times. This chain uses TRBV5-1 with TRBJ2-7; TRBD2 is a possible D gene (5 bases). V was trimmed by 2 bases and J by 2 bases, leaving 14 bases between them. The CDR3 has 15 residues. Germline V CDR1 and CDR2: SGHRS, YFSETQ. This chain's CDR3 is CASSFIKDGTYEQYF. The CDR3, as DNA: TGCGCCAGCAGCTTTATAAAGGACGGGACCTACGAGCAGTACTTC.

This clonotype has a handful of counts. The CDR3 sequence is CASSFGTGGYEQYV. The CDR3 DNA follows: TGCGCCAGCAGCTTCGGGACAGGGGGCTACGAGCAGTACGTC. This chain joins TRBV5-1 and TRBJ2-7; 11 positions agree with TRBD1. Losses at the gene ends were 2 bases for V and 3 bases for J; bases not matched to a gene: 1. The CDR3 consists of 14 residues. Per the germline V gene, CDR1 is SGHRS and CDR2 is YFSETQ.

The rearrangement joins TRBV29-1 to TRBJ2-7, with D tentatively TRBD2 (6 bases). The CDR3 is 12 amino acids. The V end lost 4 bases, the J end lost 2 bases, and 9 bases lay between the germline ends. Germline V gene lookup returns CDR1 SQVTM and CDR2 ANQGSEA. The DNA of the CDR3 is TGCAGCGTTGGCGGGGACCCCTACGAGCAGTACTTC. It codes for CSVGGDPYEQYF.

This clonotype turned up a few times. The CDR3 nucleotides read TGTGCCACCAGTGATCCCCCTGGGGGGAGCACAGATACGCAGTATTTT. This codes for CATSDPPGGSTDTQYF. J is TRBJ2-3 and V is TRBV24-1; maybe TRBD2 (6 bases). The germline CDR1 and CDR2 sequences are KGHDR and SFDVKD. The CDR3 covers 16 residues. The V gene lost 3 bases and the J gene lost 0 bases, with 12 bases spanning the gap.